One and the same sample provided the 9 T cell receptor beta chains below, sequenced in a study of blood T cell repertoires in COVID-19. Clones were read by immunoSEQ multiplex PCR, and TCRdb kept only the in-frame ones, dropping some. The table lists approximately 97,000 clones, over 75% of them singletons, with nearly 4.5% in the top ten. Sequencing was performed on peripheral blood. The receptors stem from a man in his 60s with acute or convalescent COVID-19.

J is TRBJ1-2 and V is TRBV5-1; 8 bases are shared with TRBD1. The germline CDR1 and CDR2 sequences are SGHRS and YFSETQ. This CDR3 contains 14 residues. V lost 3 bases to trimming and J lost 3 bases; unmatched junction nucleotides: 4. The CDR3 loop is CASSSGGADYGYTF. CDR3 nucleotide sequence: TGCGCCAGCAGCTCAGGGGGCGCCGACTATGGCTACACCTTC.

The chain combines TRBV4-2 with TRBJ2-3; D might be TRBD2 (6 bases). The CDR3 runs 15 residues. Germline V gene lookup returns CDR1 LGHNA and CDR2 YNFKEQ. Trimming stripped 0 bases from V and 2 bases from J, with 9 bases between. As DNA, the CDR3 is TGTGCCAGCAGCCAAGATAGCGGATACACAGATACGCAGTATTTT. This encodes CASSQDSGYTDTQYF.

The chain combines TRBV5-1 with TRBJ2-3, with a weak D call TRBD2 (6 bases). The CDR3 covers 15 residues. Germline lookup yields CDR1 SGHRS and CDR2 YFSETQ. Trimming left V 4 bases short and J 6 bases short, with 18 bases between. Written as DNA, the CDR3 is TGCGCCAGCAGCCCCCCGGGGCGGGATGAGGATACGCAGTATTTT. Its protein is CASSPPGRDEDTQYF.

The J gene is TRBJ2-1, the V gene TRBV5-1; the D gene is possibly TRBD2 (6 bases). This CDR3 has 14 amino acids. V was trimmed by 8 bases and J by 10 bases, leaving 22 bases between them. The germline V gene has CDR1 SGHRS and CDR2 YFSETQ. The chain's CDR3 is CARDFSVEGWEQFF. The CDR3 region has the DNA TGCGCCAGAGATTTTTCAGTGGAGGGGTGGGAGCAGTTCTTC.

This clone was picked up one time. V and J are TRBV19 and TRBJ2-7; the D gene is possibly TRBD1 (6 bases). Germline assignment: CDR1 LNHDA and CDR2 SQIVND (reference sequence). CDR3 length: 14 residues. With 2 bases removed from V and 6 bases from J, the gap between germline ends came to 14 bases. In DNA, the CDR3 is TGTGCCAGTAGTATAATCGCAGGGGATGGCGAGCAGTACTTC. It yields the protein CASSIIAGDGEQYF.

The table lists this clone with a count of one. V gene TRBV6-1 combines with J gene TRBJ2-5; D possibly corresponds to TRBD2 (6 bases). Germline loops: CDR1 MNHNS, CDR2 SASEGT. The CDR3 runs to 15 residues. V gave up 7 bases and J gave up 2 bases, with 17 bases separating them. The CDR3, as DNA: TGTGCCAGCAATCCCTCCCGGGGGAATCAAGAGACCCAGTACTTC. It yields the protein CASNPSRGNQETQYF.

This clone was counted between two and nine times. The V call is TRBV7-8, the J call TRBJ2-1, with D possibly being TRBD2 (6 bases). Germline V CDR1 and CDR2: SGHVS, FQNEAQ. The V gene lost 0 bases and the J gene lost 10 bases, with 25 bases spanning the gap. CDR3 size: 18 residues. CDR3 nucleotide sequence: TGTGCCAGCAGCTTAGCATTATGGGCCGCGGGGCCCAACGAGGAGCAGTTCTTC. Amino acid sequence: CASSLALWAAGPNEEQFF.

This chain joins TRBV11-2 and TRBJ1-5; 7 nucleotides match TRBD1. The CDR3 is 16 amino acids. Germline CDR1 is SGHAT and CDR2 is FQNNGV. J gave up 5 bases and V 5 bases, and 12 bases lay outside the gene matches. CDR3 coding DNA: TGTGCCAGCAGCATGCGGAGACAGGGATCGGATCAGCCCCAGCATTTT. This encodes CASSMRRQGSDQPQHF.

The chain is built from TRBV6-5 and TRBJ2-7, with 9 bases identical to TRBD1. Germline CDR1 reads MNHEY; CDR2 reads SVGAGI. This CDR3 spans 16 amino acids. J lost 3 bases, V lost 2 bases, and 8 bases had no gene match. CDR3 bases: TGTGCCAGCAGTTACACCCTCGGACAGGGGAGCTACGAGCAGTACTTC. It encodes CASSYTLGQGSYEQYF.